These 11 T cell receptor beta chains were sequenced from one sample in a study of identical twins. Each CDR3 protein is one row after TCRdb ran MiXCR on the 5' RACE reads. The sample shows about 520,000 distinct CDR3 sequences, less than 25% of them seen only once. This sample also appeared in a second study, on T cells expressing NK-cell markers.

The sample comprised CD4+ T cells sorted from blood. These receptor sequences come from a woman aged 18-29 years in good health.

DNA of the CDR3: TGCGCCAGCAGCCAAGTCCTTAGCGGGGACTATGGCTACACCTTC. It codes for CASSQVLSGDYGYTF. This chain connects TRBV4-3 to TRBJ1-2, with D unclear. Trimming shortened V by 1 base and J by 3 bases, and 12 bases separated the two germline ends. Per germline, CDR1 LGHNA and CDR2 YSLEER. CDR3 length: 15 residues.

This chain joins TRBV15 and TRBJ2-3; 9 bases fit TRBD2. Germline CDR1 LNHNV, CDR2 YYDKDF (reference sequence). The length of the CDR3 is 16 residues. V shed 3 bases and J 2 bases; nucleotides not matched to a gene: 6. The CDR3 loop reads CATSRLLAGATDTQYF. CDR3 nucleotides: TGTGCCACCAGCAGGTTATTAGCGGGGGCCACAGATACGCAGTATTTT.

This clonotype was counted at least ten times. The chain uses TRBV29-1 and TRBJ1-1; no clear D. CDR3 size: 11 residues. V lost 4 bases to trimming and J lost 2 bases, with 5 bases between them. Germline CDR1 reads SQVTM; CDR2 reads ANQGSEA. The CDR3 is CSVGPNTEAFF. The CDR3 DNA follows: TGCAGCGTTGGGCCCAACACTGAAGCTTTCTTT.

This clonotype was recorded at least ten times. The rearrangement links TRBV5-1 to TRBJ2-3; 7 bases agree with TRBD2. Germline V gene lookup returns CDR1 SGHRS and CDR2 YFSETQ. This CDR3 is 14 amino acids long. With 1 base clipped from V and 3 bases from J, the junction kept 2 bases outside the gene matches. Here the CDR3 DNA reads TGCGCCAGCAGCTTGTGGGGAGGGACAGATACGCAGTATTTT. It codes for CASSLWGGTDTQYF.

This clonotype has just a few counts. V usage is TRBV9 and J usage is TRBJ2-5; TRBD2 might be the D (6 bases). Deletions cut 3 bases from V and 7 bases from J, with 10 bases between. Germline V gives CDR1 SGDLS, CDR2 YYNGEE. The CDR3 consists of 12 residues. The DNA of the CDR3 is TGTGCCAGCAGCGGCGCGGAGGGGACCCAGTACTTC. Protein product: CASSGAEGTQYF. Looking up the rest from reference TRBV9 and TRBJ2-5 gives the full variable domain: DSGVTQTPKHLITATGQRVTLRCSPRSGDLSVYWYQQSLDQGLQFLIQYYNGEERAKGNILERFSAQQFPDLHSELNLSSLELGDSALYFCASSGAEGTQYFGPGTRLLVL.

The CDR3 region has the DNA TGCAGTGCTTCACAGGGGAAAGAGACCCAGTACTTC. Amino acids: CSASQGKETQYF. The chain employs TRBV20-1 and TRBJ2-5, with 7 bases that match TRBD1. The CDR3 contains 12 residues. Per germline, CDR1 DFQATT and CDR2 SNEGSKA (reference sequence). The junction had 3 bases not matched to a gene; V was cut back by 5 bases and J by 3 bases.

The J gene is TRBJ2-2, the V gene TRBV6-4; D perhaps matches TRBD1 (6 bases). The V end was cut by 4 bases, the J end by 6 bases, with 12 bases between. The CDR3 sequence is 14 residues long. CDR1 is MRHNA and CDR2 is SNTAGT in the germline V gene. The CDR3 sequence: CASSAQQGSGELFF. In DNA, the CDR3 is TGTGCCAGCAGTGCTCAACAGGGTTCCGGGGAGCTGTTTTTT.

The chain joins TRBV5-1 to TRBJ2-3; TRBD2 is a possible D gene (7 bases). CDR3 size: 15 residues. The V and J ends lost 6 bases and 4 bases respectively, with 18 bases between them. The germline V gene encodes CDR1 SGHRS and CDR2 YFSETQ. CDR3 nucleotides: TGCGCCAGCAAGTTGGGGGGGCCCCAAGCAGATACGCAGTATTTT. This sequence encodes CASKLGGPQADTQYF.

The chain joins TRBV20-1 to TRBJ2-5; D is unresolved. Germline V CDR1 and CDR2: DFQATT, SNEGSKA (reference sequence). The V gene lost 5 bases and the J gene lost 3 bases, with 13 bases spanning the gap. This CDR3 has 13 amino acids. The CDR3 here is CSAVVIGKETQYF. The CDR3, as DNA: TGCAGTGCTGTCGTTATAGGGAAAGAGACCCAGTACTTC.

The chain links TRBV20-1 to TRBJ2-3; D is uncertain. In germline, CDR1 is DFQATT, CDR2 SNEGSKA (reference sequence). The CDR3 spans 15 residues. Trimming took off 6 bases at V and 6 bases at J, with 22 bases between the two ends. The CDR3: CSAGRALLQSDTQYF. DNA of the CDR3: TGCAGTGCGGGTCGGGCCCTACTTCAGTCGGATACGCAGTATTTT.

The rearrangement joins TRBV20-1 to TRBJ2-1; perhaps TRBD2 as D (5 bases). Trimming took off 6 bases at V and 2 bases at J, with 14 bases between the two ends. The CDR3 runs 14 residues. Germline V gives CDR1 DFQATT, CDR2 SNEGSKA (reference sequence). The DNA for the CDR3 is TGCAGTGCCTTACGGGGTCTGCCCTACAATGAGCAGTTCTTC. It encodes CSALRGLPYNEQFF.